The entry below describes one T cell receptor (beta chain). No antigen is known for it. The data derive from a study of cytomegalovirus exposure and HLA in healthy donors. Findings and limits, study-wide: Later, an analysis showed that TCR beta chains associated with HLA were more clonally expanded than others that were equally common.

The CDR3 consists of 14 residues. Germline-derived CDR1 and CDR2 are MNHNS and SASEGT. Germline trimming cut 6 bases from V and 5 bases from J; bases unmatched to any gene: 8. A multiplex PCR was run with 60 Vbeta primers and 13 Jbeta primers. Method: immunoSEQ multiplex PCR; TCRdb's copy keeps in-frame clones and lacks some. The table shows 97,000 or so clones, with approximately 78% occurring only once. The clonotype originates from a man in his forties or fifties in good health and CMV-seronegative. The sample consisted of PBMCs. This chain links TRBV6-1 with TRBJ1-1; TRBD1 matches 8 bases. The CDR3 here is CASRAGGEMTEAFF. The CDR3 coding sequence is TGTGCCAGCAGGGCAGGGGGCGAAATGACTGAAGCTTTCTTT.